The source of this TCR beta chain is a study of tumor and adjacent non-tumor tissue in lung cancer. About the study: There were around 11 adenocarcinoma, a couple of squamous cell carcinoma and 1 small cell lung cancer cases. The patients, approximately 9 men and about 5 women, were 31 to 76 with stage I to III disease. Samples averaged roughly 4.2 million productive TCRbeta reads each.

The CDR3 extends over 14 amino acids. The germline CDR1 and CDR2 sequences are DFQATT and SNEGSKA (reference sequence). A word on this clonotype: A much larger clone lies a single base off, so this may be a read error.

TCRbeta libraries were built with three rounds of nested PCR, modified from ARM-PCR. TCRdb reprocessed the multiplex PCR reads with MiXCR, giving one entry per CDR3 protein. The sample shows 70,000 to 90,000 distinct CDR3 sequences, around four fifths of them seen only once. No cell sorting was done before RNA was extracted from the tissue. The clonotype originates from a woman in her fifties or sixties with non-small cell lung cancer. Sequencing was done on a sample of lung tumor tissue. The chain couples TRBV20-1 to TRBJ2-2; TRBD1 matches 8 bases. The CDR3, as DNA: TGCAATGCTACCGACAGGGGGAACACCGGGGAGCTGTTTTTT. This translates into CNATDRGNTGELFF.